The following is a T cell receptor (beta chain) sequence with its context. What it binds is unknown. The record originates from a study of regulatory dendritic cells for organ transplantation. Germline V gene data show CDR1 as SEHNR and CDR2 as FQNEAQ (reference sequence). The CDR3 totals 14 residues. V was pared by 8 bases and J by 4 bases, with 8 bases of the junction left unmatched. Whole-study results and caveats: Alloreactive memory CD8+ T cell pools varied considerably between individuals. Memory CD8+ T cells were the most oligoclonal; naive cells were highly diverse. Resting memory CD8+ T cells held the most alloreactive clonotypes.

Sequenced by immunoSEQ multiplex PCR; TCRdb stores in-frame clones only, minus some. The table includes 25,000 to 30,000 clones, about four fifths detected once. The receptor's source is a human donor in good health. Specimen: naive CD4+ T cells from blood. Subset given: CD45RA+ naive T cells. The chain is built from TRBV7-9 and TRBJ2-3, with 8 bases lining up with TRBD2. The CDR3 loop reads CASLAGGFPDTQYF. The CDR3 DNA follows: TGTGCCAGCTTGGCGGGGGGATTCCCAGATACGCAGTATTTT.